The 27 T cell receptor beta chains listed next were all sequenced from one sample in a study of beta chain features in type 1 diabetes. Every isolated RNA sample was fully reverse transcribed, so sequencing captured expressed TCRB transcripts. Profiled with immunoSEQ multiplex PCR; TCRdb holds only in-frame clones, not every one. This table holds 130,000 or so clones, around 8.7% found once. Sequencing used central memory CD4+ T cells from blood. Every receptor here comes from a man younger than 35 in good health.

Only a few counts were recorded for this clone. The V call is TRBV19, the J call TRBJ2-1; D perhaps matches TRBD1 (5 bases). The CDR3 loop spans 13 amino acids. V dropped 5 bases and J dropped 4 bases, with 9 bases sitting between them. Germline CDR1 and CDR2: LNHDA and SQIVND (reference sequence). For the CDR3, the DNA is TGTGCCAGTAGTCCTCGACAGTACAATGAGCAGTTCTTC. Its protein product is CASSPRQYNEQFF.

The chain combines TRBV30 with TRBJ2-5; weak D call: TRBD2 (5 bases). Trimming stripped 0 bases from V and 11 bases from J, with 10 bases between. In germline, CDR1 is GTSNPN, CDR2 SVGIG (reference sequence). CDR3 length equals 11 residues. The CDR3 DNA follows: TGTGCCTGGAGTGTAGGAGGTGAGCAGTACTTC. Its protein is CAWSVGGEQYF.

The CDR3 here is CASSPPSGGQYNEQFF. The CDR3 DNA sequence: TGTGCCAGCAGCCCCCCTAGCGGGGGGCAGTACAATGAGCAGTTCTTC. The rearrangement joins TRBV7-3 to TRBJ2-1, with 11 nucleotides matching TRBD2. The germline gives CDR1 SGHTA, CDR2 FQGTGA. This CDR3 contains 16 residues. J lost 4 bases, V lost 5 bases, and 7 bases had no gene match.

This clone was detected a few times. This sequence joins TRBV11-3 and TRBJ2-3; 16 nucleotides match TRBD2. This CDR3 spans 16 amino acids. Unmatched junction bases numbered 3, after V lost 5 bases and J lost 4 bases. Germline V gene lookup returns CDR1 SGHNT and CDR2 YENEEA. Here the CDR3 DNA reads TGTGCCAGCAGCCACGGGACTAGCGGGGGGGCAGATACGCAGTATTTT. Translated, it gives CASSHGTSGGADTQYF.

This clone was found a few times. The chain couples TRBV5-4 to TRBJ1-1; perhaps TRBD1 as D (5 bases). Germline CDR1 reads SGHNT; CDR2 reads YYREEE (reference sequence). The CDR3 totals 17 residues. V dropped 4 bases and J dropped 0 bases, with 19 bases sitting between them. The CDR3 DNA sequence: TGTGCCAGCAGCGGGGTGGGCAGGGCGGATATGAACACTGAAGCTTTCTTT. Protein product: CASSGVGRADMNTEAFF.

This clone has only a few counts. The gene calls are TRBV27 and TRBJ2-2, with D unresolved. The CDR3 spans 14 residues. The V gene lost 6 bases and the J gene lost 1 base, with 9 bases spanning the gap. CDR1 MNHEY and CDR2 SMNVEV come from the germline V gene (reference sequence). The DNA of the CDR3 is TGTGCCAGCAGAAAGCTAGAGAACACCGGGGAGCTGTTTTTT. Encoded protein: CASRKLENTGELFF.

There are a few counts of this clone. V and J are TRBV4-2 and TRBJ2-3; D possibly corresponds to TRBD1 (6 bases). Trimming removed 0 bases at V and 4 bases at J, with 14 bases between. From germline, CDR1 is LGHNA and CDR2 YNFKEQ. The CDR3 extends over 16 amino acids. CDR3 in DNA: TGTGCCAGCAGCCAAGAGAGGACGCAGGGGCCAGATACGCAGTATTTT. Encoded protein: CASSQERTQGPDTQYF.

This clone has just a few counts. The chain links TRBV2 to TRBJ2-7; weak D call: TRBD1 (5 bases). V gave up 7 bases and J gave up 0 bases, with 16 bases separating them. In germline, CDR1 is SNHLY, CDR2 FYNNEI. The CDR3 is 15 residues long. The CDR3 region has the DNA TGTGCCAGCAAAAACCAATTGACAGACTCCTACGAGCAGTACTTC. Its translation: CASKNQLTDSYEQYF.

V and J are TRBV5-4 and TRBJ2-5; 11 nucleotides agree with TRBD2. The CDR3 length is 16 residues. Germline CDR1 SGHNT, CDR2 YYREEE (reference sequence). V trimming: 4 bases; J trimming: 4 bases; junction bases outside the gene matches: 9. The CDR3, as DNA: TGTGCCAGCAGCCTCTTAGCGGGGGGGAATCTAGAGACCCAGTACTTC. Protein sequence: CASSLLAGGNLETQYF.

The chain recombines TRBV20-1 with TRBJ1-4; D is unclear. The CDR3 totals 11 residues. V lost 3 bases to trimming and J lost 7 bases, with 6 bases between them. In germline, CDR1 is DFQATT, CDR2 SNEGSKA (reference sequence). In nucleotides, the CDR3 is TGCAGTGCTAGTCGGGGTGAAAAACTGTTTTTT. It encodes CSASRGEKLFF.

This clone showed up just a few times. This chain connects TRBV30 to TRBJ2-2, with D possibly being TRBD2 (5 bases). Germline CDR1 is GTSNPN and CDR2 is SVGIG (reference sequence). Trimming shortened V by 8 bases and J by 5 bases, and 18 bases separated the two germline ends. The CDR3 has 14 amino acids. DNA of the CDR3: TGTGCCCAAGCGGACGGCCGGGGAACCGGGGAGCTGTTTTTT. This sequence encodes CAQADGRGTGELFF.

A few counts support this clone. The chain carries TRBV2 and TRBJ2-7, with 7 positions matching TRBD1. Germline V gene data show CDR1 as SNHLY and CDR2 as FYNNEI. V lost 2 bases to trimming and J lost 4 bases; unmatched junction nucleotides: 11. This CDR3 comprises 16 residues. The CDR3 region is CASSEFSAGGEYEQYF. The CDR3 DNA reads as TGTGCCAGCAGTGAATTTTCAGCAGGGGGAGAGTACGAGCAGTACTTC.

The V and J genes are TRBV7-3 and TRBJ1-2; TRBD1 matches 12 bases. With V trimmed by 4 bases and J by 7 bases, 4 bases remained unmatched. The CDR3 consists of 14 residues. Germline V gives CDR1 SGHTA, CDR2 FQGTGA. The CDR3 here is CASSSGTGGAGYTF. The DNA for the CDR3 is TGTGCCAGCAGCTCCGGGACAGGGGGCGCTGGCTACACCTTC.

Details on this clone: At one end the junction does not follow the germline gene, possibly because of a read error. The chain links TRBV5-4 to TRBJ1-2; D is possibly TRBD1 (6 bases). Germline CDR1 SGHNT, CDR2 YYREEE (reference sequence). The CDR3 consists of 14 residues. The CDR3 here is CASSHLQGRGGYTF. CDR3 in DNA: TGCGCCAGCAGCCATCTTCAGGGGAGAGGTGGCTACACCTTC.

The chain combines TRBV28 with TRBJ2-5; 7 bases are shared with TRBD1. V trimming: 2 bases; J trimming: 4 bases; junction bases outside the gene matches: 7. The CDR3 is 15 amino acids. The germline gives CDR1 MDHEN, CDR2 SYDVKM. In nucleotides, the CDR3 is TGTGCCAGCAGTTTAGAGTCAGGGGGTGGAGAGACCCAGTACTTC. Its protein product is CASSLESGGGETQYF.

This clone was counted a few times. The V and J genes are TRBV10-3 and TRBJ2-5; 7 bases map to TRBD1. The germline gives CDR1 ENHRY, CDR2 SYGVKD. J was trimmed by 5 bases and V by 6 bases; bases with no gene match: 9. There are 14 residues in the CDR3. Here the CDR3 reads CAIRGDRKGETQYF. The CDR3 DNA follows: TGTGCCATCAGAGGGGACAGAAAGGGGGAGACCCAGTACTTC.

This clone has just a few counts. The V call is TRBV18, the J call TRBJ1-1; TRBD1 matches at 7 bases. This CDR3 is 14 amino acids long. With 1 base clipped from V and 5 bases from J, the junction kept 4 bases outside the gene matches. Germline CDR1 and CDR2: KGHSH and LQKENI. The CDR3 region has the DNA TGTGCCAGCTCACCACAGGGGGCAAGGACTGAAGCTTTCTTT. Translated, it gives CASSPQGARTEAFF.

This chain joins TRBV5-1 and TRBJ2-3; 9 bases map to TRBD2. Trimming took 5 bases from V and 2 from J; bases not matched to a gene: 9. The germline V gene encodes CDR1 SGHRS and CDR2 YFSETQ. The length of the CDR3 is 16 residues. The CDR3 region has the DNA TGCGCCAGCAGTGGACTAGCGCGAGTCGACACAGATACGCAGTATTTT. Its protein product is CASSGLARVDTDTQYF.

In its sample, this clone was seen many times. The rearrangement links TRBV30 to TRBJ2-6; possibly TRBD2 for D (6 bases). This CDR3 is built from 13 residues. Trimming took off 4 bases at V and 4 bases at J, with 8 bases between the two ends. The V gene's germline CDR1 is GTSNPN and CDR2 SVGIG (reference sequence). The CDR3 DNA reads TGTGCCTGGACGGGGGTCGGGGCCAACGTCCTGACTTTC. This gives the protein CAWTGVGANVLTF.

The chain carries TRBV19 and TRBJ1-4; 7 bases map to TRBD1. CDR3 length equals 14 residues. The trim removed 6 bases at V and 4 bases at J, leaving 5 bases unmatched. CDR1 and CDR2 from the germline V gene are LNHDA and SQIVND (reference sequence). The CDR3 sequence is CASSDRAFNEKLFF. The CDR3 nucleotides read TGTGCCAGTAGCGACAGGGCGTTTAATGAAAAACTGTTTTTT.

The rearrangement uses TRBV4-1 and TRBJ2-5, with a tentative D call TRBD2 (5 bases). The CDR3 totals 14 residues. Germline V gene data show CDR1 as MGHRA and CDR2 as YSYEKL. With 1 base removed from V and 7 bases from J, the gap between germline ends came to 13 bases. Here the CDR3 DNA reads TGCGCCAGCAGCCAAGGATGGGCGGGCGGGACCCAGTACTTC. Translation: CASSQGWAGGTQYF.

This chain links TRBV4-2 with TRBJ2-2, with D possibly matching TRBD2 (5 bases). CDR1 is LGHNA and CDR2 is YNFKEQ in the germline V gene. Trimming shortened V by 1 base and J by 6 bases, and 9 bases separated the two germline ends. The CDR3 runs to 14 residues. CDR3 coding DNA: TGTGCCAGCAGCCAAGCTTCTAGCCCCGGGGAGCTGTTTTTT. It codes for CASSQASSPGELFF.

The CDR3, as DNA: TGTGCCAGTAGTGTGGACAGAGAGGCGGGGACCCAGTACTTC. Encoded protein: CASSVDREAGTQYF. The chain carries TRBV19 and TRBJ2-5; D possibly corresponds to TRBD1 (6 bases). CDR1 is LNHDA, CDR2 SQIVND, per germline (reference sequence). The CDR3 consists of 14 residues. Trimming shortened V by 5 bases and J by 7 bases, and 17 bases separated the two germline ends. Combining the CDR3 with reference TRBV19 and TRBJ2-5 gives the whole variable domain DGGITQSPKYLFRKEGQNVTLSCEQNLNHDAMYWYRQDPGQGLRLIYYSQIVNDFQKGDIAEGYSVSREKKESFPLTVTSAQKNPTAFYLCASSVDREAGTQYFGPGTRLLVL.

The CDR3 protein is CASSQEGDRPKSTQYF. The CDR3 DNA reads as TGTGCCAGCAGCCAAGAGGGGGACAGACCTAAGAGTACCCAGTACTTC. The chain carries TRBV14 and TRBJ2-5, with 7 bases identical to TRBD1. This CDR3 has 16 residues. The germline V gene has CDR1 SGHDN and CDR2 FVKESK. J gave up 8 bases and V 0 bases, and 12 bases lay outside the gene matches.

V and J are TRBV30 and TRBJ1-3; D is unresolved. The CDR3 runs to 16 residues. The germline gives CDR1 GTSNPN, CDR2 SVGIG (reference sequence). The V and J ends lost 2 bases and 4 bases respectively, with 18 bases between them. In nucleotides, the CDR3 is TGTGCCTGGAGTTCCCGGATGCACAGTACCGGAAACACCATATATTTT. Translation: CAWSSRMHSTGNTIYF. Variable domain in full (rest from reference TRBV30 and TRBJ1-3): SQTIHQWPATLVQPVGSPLSLECTVEGTSNPNLYWYRQAAGRGLQLLFYSVGIGQISSEVPQNLSASRPQDRQFILSSKKLLLSDSGFYLCAWSSRMHSTGNTIYFGEGSWLTVV.

This clone was found a few times. The rearrangement links TRBV18 to TRBJ2-7; possibly TRBD1 for D (6 bases). This CDR3 is 14 amino acids long. In germline, CDR1 is KGHSH, CDR2 LQKENI. With 4 bases removed from V and 3 bases from J, the gap between germline ends came to 13 bases. This CDR3 reads CASSLRDKVYEQYF. The CDR3 bases are TGTGCCAGCTCACTCCGGGACAAGGTCTACGAGCAGTACTTC.

This clone was counted a few times. In nucleotides, the CDR3 is TGTGCCTGGAGTGGGCCGAAGGAACAGGTCCTCGGGGAGCTGTTTTTT. This sequence encodes CAWSGPKEQVLGELFF. The chain has TRBV30 and TRBJ2-2; possible D gene TRBD1, 5 bases. CDR3 length: 16 amino acids. V was trimmed by 1 base and J by 7 bases, leaving 19 bases between them. The V gene's germline CDR1 is GTSNPN and CDR2 SVGIG (reference sequence).